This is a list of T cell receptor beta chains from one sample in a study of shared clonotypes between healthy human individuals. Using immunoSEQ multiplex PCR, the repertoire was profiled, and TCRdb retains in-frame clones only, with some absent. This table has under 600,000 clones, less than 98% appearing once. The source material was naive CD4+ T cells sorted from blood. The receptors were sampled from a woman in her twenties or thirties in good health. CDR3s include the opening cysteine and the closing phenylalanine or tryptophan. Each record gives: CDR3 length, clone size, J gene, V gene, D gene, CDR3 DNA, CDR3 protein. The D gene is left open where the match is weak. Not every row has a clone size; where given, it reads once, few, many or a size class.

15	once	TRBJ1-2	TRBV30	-	TGTGCCTGGAGTGTATGGGAAAAACGGCACTATGGCTACACCTTC	CAWSVWEKRHYGYTF
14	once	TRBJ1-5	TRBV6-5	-	TGTGCCAGCACCCAAGCCGGTGGCAATCAGCCCCAGCATTTT	CASTQAGGNQPQHF
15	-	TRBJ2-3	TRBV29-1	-	TGCAGCGTTGAAGATTGGGGCGGGAGCACAGATACGCAGTATTTT	CSVEDWGGSTDTQYF
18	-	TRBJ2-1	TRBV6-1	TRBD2	TGTGCCAGCAGTGAACTAGGCGGGAGCGGGAGGGTATACAATGAGCAGTTCTTC	CASSELGGSGRVYNEQFF
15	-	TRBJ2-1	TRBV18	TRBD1	TGTGCCAGCTCACCACGGGACAGGGTTAACACTGAGCAGTTCTTC	CASSPRDRVNTEQFF
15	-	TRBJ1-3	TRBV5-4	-	TGTGCCAGCAGCTTAGGTACAGGACATCGAAACACCATATATTTT	CASSLGTGHRNTIYF
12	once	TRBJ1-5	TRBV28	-	TGTGCCAGCAGTTCTGTTCGCCCGCCCCAGCATTTT	CASSSVRPPQHF
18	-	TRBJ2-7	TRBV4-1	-	TGCGCCAGCAGCCAAGTCAGAGCCCGACAAGTATCTCCCTACGAGCAGTACTTC	CASSQVRARQVSPYEQYF
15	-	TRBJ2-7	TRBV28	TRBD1	TGTGCCAGCAGGAATCCCGGGACAGGGTACCACGAGCAGTACTTC	CASRNPGTGYHEQYF
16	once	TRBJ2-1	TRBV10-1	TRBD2	TGCGCCAGCAGTGTTGACACTAGCGGGAGGGCTGGGGGGCAGTTCTTC	CASSVDTSGRAGGQFF
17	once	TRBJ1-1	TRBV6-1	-	TGTGCCAGCAGTGAAGAAGCACCGTTCGAGGAGAACACTGAAGCTTTCTTT	CASSEEAPFEENTEAFF
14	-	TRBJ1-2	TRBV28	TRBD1	TGTGCCAGTGGACAGGGGCCCCCTCATAAAGGCTACACCTTC	CASGQGPPHKGYTF
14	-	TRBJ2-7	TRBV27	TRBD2	TGTGCCAGCAGTCGCCCGGGACTAGCCGACGAGCAGTACTTC	CASSRPGLADEQYF
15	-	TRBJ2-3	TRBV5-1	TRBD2	TGCGCCAGCAGATCCGGGGGACTAGGGACAGATACGCAGTATTTT	CASRSGGLGTDTQYF
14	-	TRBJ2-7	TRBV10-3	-	TGTGCCATCAGTGAGGGCCTAGCGAGCCACGAGCAGTACTTC	CAISEGLASHEQYF
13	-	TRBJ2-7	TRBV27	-	TGTGCCAGCAGTCTCCGTGGAACCTACGAGCAGTACTTC	CASSLRGTYEQYF
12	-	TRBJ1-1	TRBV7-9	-	TGTGCCAGCAGCTTAGTCACCTCTGAAGCTTTCTTT	CASSLVTSEAFF
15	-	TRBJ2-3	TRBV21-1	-	TGTGCCAGCAGCAAAGTCGGCATCTCCACAGCTACGCAGTATTTT	CASSKVGISTATQYF
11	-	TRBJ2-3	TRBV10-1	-	TGCGCCAGCAGTGAGTCGGATACGCAGTATTTT	CASSESDTQYF
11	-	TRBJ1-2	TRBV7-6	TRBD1	TGTGCCAGCAACAGGGGTGATGGCTACACCTTC	CASNRGDGYTF
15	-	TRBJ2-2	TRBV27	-	TGTGCCAGCAGTTTAGGTCTAGTGGGGGCCGGGGAGCTGTTTTTT	CASSLGLVGAGELFF
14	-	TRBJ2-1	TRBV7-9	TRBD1	TGTGCCAGCAGCTTACTCGCAGGGGGCAATGAGCAGTTCTTC	CASSLLAGGNEQFF
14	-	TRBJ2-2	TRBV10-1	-	TGCGCCAGCAGGACAGAACCGAACACCGGGGAGCTGTTTTTT	CASRTEPNTGELFF
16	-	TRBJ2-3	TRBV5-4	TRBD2	TGTGCCAGCAGCTTGGGACTAGCGGGAGAGATAGATACGCAGTATTTT	CASSLGLAGEIDTQYF
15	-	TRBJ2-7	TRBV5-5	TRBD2	TGTGCCAGCAGAAAGGGACTAGCGGGAGACTACGAGCAGTACTTC	CASRKGLAGDYEQYF
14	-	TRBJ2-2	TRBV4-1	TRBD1	TGCGCCACAAAAGGGACAGTAAACACCGGGGAGCTGTTTTTT	CATKGTVNTGELFF
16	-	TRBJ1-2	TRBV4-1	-	TGCGCCAGCAGCCAAGTCATGAGGGGACGGGGCGATGGCTACACCTTC	CASSQVMRGRGDGYTF
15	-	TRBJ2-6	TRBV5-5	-	TGTGCCAGCAGCCCTTTGCTGTCTGGGGCCAACGTCCTGACTTTC	CASSPLLSGANVLTF
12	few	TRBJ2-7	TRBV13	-	TGTGCCAGCAGCTTAACGCGGGCCGAGCAGTACTTC	CASSLTRAEQYF
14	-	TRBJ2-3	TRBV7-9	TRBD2	TGTGCCAGCAGCTTTAGACTAGCGGGGAATACGCAGTATTTT	CASSFRLAGNTQYF
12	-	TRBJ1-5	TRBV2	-	TGTGCCAGCTCAGGGTTGGGTCAGCCCCAGCATTTT	CASSGLGQPQHF
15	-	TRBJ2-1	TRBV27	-	TGTGCCAGCAGTTCCGTGGGAGTCTCCTACAATGAGCAGTTCTTC	CASSSVGVSYNEQFF
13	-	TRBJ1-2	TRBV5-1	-	TGCGCCAGCAGACTAGGGGGATCTCAACTGTGTACCTTC	CASRLGGSQLCTF
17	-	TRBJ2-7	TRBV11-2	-	TGTGCCAGCAGCTTGCGGTTAGACTTAGTAGGAATCTACGAGCAGTACTTC	CASSLRLDLVGIYEQYF
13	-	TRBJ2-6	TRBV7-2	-	TGTGCCAGCAGGGGACCTGGGGCCAACGTCCTGACTTTC	CASRGPGANVLTF
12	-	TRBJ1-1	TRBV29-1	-	TGCAGCGGGCAACAGGTGAGCACTGAAGCTTTCTTT	CSGQQVSTEAFF